This T cell receptor (beta chain) was sequenced during a study of blood T cell repertoires in COVID-19. Overall study context: Acute-phase and convalescent COVID-19 samples originated in the United States, Italy and Spain. PBMCs, B-cell-depleted T cells, or T cells were the source of the cDNA or gDNA that made up the material.

V was clipped by 3 bases and J by 4 bases, with 14 bases between them. The CDR3 has 16 residues. Germline assignment: CDR1 SGHRS and CDR2 YFSETQ. In the original processing: The assay estimated nucleated cells by amplifying reference gene primers. Sequencing was performed with immunoSEQ multiplex PCR; in TCRdb, only in-frame clones are kept and a portion is missing. D and trimming were read from the DNA, whereas the V and J calls and clone size are those reported in that table. The profile shows roughly 120,000 clones, about nine tenths of them singletons. This clone has just one count. The sequence was obtained from a human donor in a cohort sampled during active COVID-19. The chain links TRBV5-1 to TRBJ2-6; a weak D match, TRBD2 (5 bases). The sample taken for sequencing was peripheral blood. For the CDR3, the DNA is TGCGCCAGCAGCTCCAGCCCAGTAGCGGGGGCCAACGTCCTGACTTTC. This sequence encodes CASSSSPVAGANVLTF.